This T cell receptor beta chain was identified during a study of blood T cells in healthy people across ages. General study findings and limits: Observed TCR beta diversity per million T cells went down as age went up. This fall followed a roughly linear course with age.

A sample-barcoded 5' primer and a J-beta primer mix were used in a second PCR of about 7 to 12 cycles. TCRdb re-analysed the 5' RACE reads in MiXCR, keeping a single row per CDR3 protein. The sample yields around 1,000,000 distinct CDR3 sequences, almost 25% seen once. In each sample, at least 6.5 million PBMCs were isolated. V was trimmed by 7 bases and J by 10 bases, leaving 17 bases between them. The CDR3 runs 14 residues. The V gene's germline CDR1 is SGHAT and CDR2 FQNNGV. As concerns this clonotype: Its antigen remains unidentified.

Separately, the same data were catalogued under a study of T cells of mothers and their children. From that paper: An overlap that was slightly higher, though non-significant, was seen in related mother-child pairs versus unrelated pairs.

The receptor was isolated from a girl aged 2-10 years in good health. The sequencing sample was made of blood. The chain recombines TRBV11-2 with TRBJ1-6; the D gene is possibly TRBD1 (6 bases). The CDR3 protein is CASTIILQGSPLHF. CDR3 DNA: TGTGCCAGCACCATCATATTACAGGGATCACCCCTCCACTTT.